This T cell receptor (beta chain) was sequenced for a study of blood T cell repertoires in COVID-19. The J segment lost 5 bases and the V segment lost 5 bases, leaving 17 bases of the junction unmatched. The CDR3 covers 17 residues. The germline gives CDR1 SGHTA, CDR2 FQGNSA. Per the authors' pipeline: Counts of nucleated cells, estimated from reference gene primer amplification, were obtained. This table comes from immunoSEQ multiplex PCR, and its TCRdb copy is limited to in-frame clones, with some not included. The V and J calls and clone size come from that table; D and trimming were worked out from the DNA. The repertoire includes a few hundred thousand clones, 70% to 90% of them detected once, and 3.5% to 5.5% sits in the top ten. Participant age was about 18 to 95 years, and participants resided in roughly 24 US areas. Self-reported history from a screening survey and questionnaire set each donor's cohort.

Sequenced input: PBMCs or T cells enriched from blood (not recorded which). The chain carries TRBV7-2 and TRBJ1-2; 7 positions match TRBD1. The receptor was derived from a woman aged 25 to 39 who had recovered from COVID-19. In DNA form, the CDR3 reads TGTGCCAGCAGCCCTGTTCGGAGGGGGCCCACCGCTTATGGCTACACCTTC. Its translation: CASSPVRRGPTAYGYTF.